These 23 T cell receptor beta chains originate from one sample sequenced in a study of shared clonotypes between healthy human individuals. The assay was immunoSEQ multiplex PCR, and TCRdb's table has in-frame clones only and misses some. Of nearly 1 million clones listed, about three quarters were seen once; the top ten hold over 1.3%. The sequencing sample was made of memory CD4+ T cells sorted from blood. The subset here: CD45RA-negative fraction. The receptors were sampled from a man aged 18-30 years in good health.

The rearrangement links TRBV29-1 to TRBJ2-1; 10 nucleotides match TRBD2. Germline loops: CDR1 SQVTM, CDR2 ANQGSEA. The CDR3 has 14 amino acids. J lost 7 bases, V lost 7 bases, and 10 bases had no gene match. Here the CDR3 reads CSAQAGGPGNEQFF. For the CDR3, the DNA is TGCAGCGCTCAAGCGGGAGGGCCGGGGAATGAGCAGTTCTTC.

This clone has a single count. This rearrangement joins TRBV9 to TRBJ1-6, with D possibly TRBD1 on 6 matching bases. V shed 0 bases and J shed 8 bases, with 15 bases lying between them. CDR1 and CDR2 (germline): SGDLS, YYNGEE. The CDR3 spans 16 residues. This chain's CDR3 is CASSVDPHREDSPLHF. The CDR3 nucleotides are TGTGCCAGCAGCGTAGATCCCCACAGGGAGGATTCACCCCTCCACTTT.

This clone appeared a few times. This rearrangement joins TRBV11-2 to TRBJ2-1, with D unresolved. CDR3 length equals 15 residues. The ends were cut back, 5 bases at V and 4 bases at J, with 15 bases in the middle. Germline CDR1 reads SGHAT; CDR2 reads FQNNGV. This CDR3 is CASSNTRTQYNEQFF. In DNA form, the CDR3 reads TGTGCCAGCAGCAATACCAGGACCCAGTACAATGAGCAGTTCTTC.

The V and J genes are TRBV28 and TRBJ2-7, with TRBD1 matching 11 bases. J was trimmed by 6 bases and V by 8 bases; bases with no gene match: 12. This CDR3 comprises 15 residues. Germline CDR1 reads MDHEN; CDR2 reads SYDVKM. This chain's CDR3 is CASGAWTGGHSEQYF. In DNA, the CDR3 is TGTGCCAGCGGTGCGTGGACAGGGGGCCACTCCGAGCAGTACTTC.

This sequence joins TRBV14 and TRBJ2-5; no firm D call. CDR1 SGHDN and CDR2 FVKESK come from the germline V gene. The CDR3 spans 10 residues. Between the trimmed V and J ends, which lost 4 bases and 5 bases, there was a span of 2 bases. The DNA for the CDR3 is TGTGCCAGCAGCCCGGAGACCCAGTACTTC. It encodes CASSPETQYF.

V usage is TRBV30 and J usage is TRBJ2-1, with D unclear. V dropped 0 bases and J dropped 8 bases, with 8 bases sitting between them. The germline CDR1 and CDR2 sequences are GTSNPN and SVGIG (reference sequence). The CDR3 loop spans 12 amino acids. CDR3: CAWSVYADEQFF. CDR3 DNA sequence: TGTGCCTGGAGTGTATATGCGGATGAGCAGTTCTTC.

Only a few counts were recorded for this clone. The chain combines TRBV7-2 with TRBJ1-4, with a possible D match to TRBD1 (5 bases). This CDR3 is 14 amino acids long. CDR1 is SGHTA, CDR2 FQGNSA, per germline. V lost 5 bases and J 5 bases, leaving 12 bases between the germline ends. The CDR3 DNA reads TGTGCCAGCAGCGCAGGGTTGTTCAATGAAAAACTGTTTTTT. It specifies CASSAGLFNEKLFF.

The rearrangement uses TRBV5-1 and TRBJ1-2, with D possibly being TRBD1 (5 bases). In germline, CDR1 is SGHRS, CDR2 YFSETQ. The CDR3 contains 14 residues. V lost 3 bases, J lost 6 bases, and 15 bases lay in between. The CDR3, as DNA: TGCGCCAGCAGCTGGACCGGGGCAGGAAATGGCTACACCTTC. Translating gives CASSWTGAGNGYTF.

V gene TRBV12-2 combines with J gene TRBJ1-5; TRBD1 is the table's D call and was not checked against the DNA. TRBV12-2 is a pseudogene. This CDR3 is 9 amino acids long. CDR3 in amino acids: CARGGSQHF. CDR3 sequence (DNA): TGTGCAAGAGGGGGTTCCCAGCATTTT.

Notes on this clone: A much larger clone differs from this one at a single base, so this may be a read error. The V call is TRBV29-1, the J call TRBJ2-7; D is possibly TRBD2 (6 bases). CDR3 size: 12 residues. Trimming removed 4 bases from V and 3 bases from J, with 10 bases in between. Germline-derived CDR1 and CDR2 are SQVTM and ANQGSEA. CDR3 region: CSVGRGNYEQYF. Here the CDR3 DNA reads TGCAGCGTTGGACGGGGGAACTACGAGCAGTACTTC.

The gene calls are TRBV5-6 and TRBJ2-7; possibly TRBD2 for D (5 bases). CDR3 length equals 14 residues. Germline V gene data show CDR1 as SGHDT and CDR2 as YYEEEE. Trimming cost V 4 bases and J 0 bases, with 11 bases left between them. CDR3 residues: CASSRQAGSYEQYF. The DNA of the CDR3 is TGTGCCAGCAGCCGCCAGGCGGGCTCCTACGAGCAGTACTTC. Looking up the rest from reference TRBV5-6 and TRBJ2-7 gives the full variable domain: DAGVTQSPTHLIKTRGQQVTLRCSPKSGHDTVSWYQQALGQGPQFIFQYYEEEERQRGNFPDRFSGHQFPNYSSELNVNALLLGDSALYLCASSRQAGSYEQYFGPGTRLTVT.

The chain joins TRBV7-3 to TRBJ2-2, with unresolved D. The CDR3 extends over 14 amino acids. V shed 5 bases and J shed 6 bases, with 13 bases lying between them. CDR1 and CDR2 (germline): SGHTA, FQGTGA. DNA for the CDR3: TGTGCCAGCAGCCCAAGAGGCTCCTCCGGGGAGCTGTTTTTT. Translated, it gives CASSPRGSSGELFF.

J is TRBJ1-1 and V is TRBV7-2; 7 bases match TRBD1. Germline V lookup: CDR1 SGHTA, CDR2 FQGNSA. After removal of 5 bases from V and 5 bases from J, the junction contained 8 bases not matched to a gene. The CDR3 runs to 14 residues. CDR3 DNA: TGTGCCAGCAGCCAACGACAGGGTCGGACTGAAGCTTTCTTT. It is translated as CASSQRQGRTEAFF.

For the CDR3, the DNA is TGTGCCAGCAGCGGATCCTTAGGGGAGCTGTTTTTT. Translating gives CASSGSLGELFF. The V gene is TRBV9, the J gene TRBJ2-2; no clear D. Trimming removed 3 bases from V and 8 bases from J, with 8 bases in between. Per germline, CDR1 SGDLS and CDR2 YYNGEE. The CDR3 consists of 12 residues.

This clone was picked up one time. The rearrangement joins TRBV5-1 to TRBJ2-3, with a possible D match to TRBD2 (5 bases). The CDR3 length is 16 residues. Germline V CDR1 and CDR2: SGHRS, YFSETQ. The V gene lost 5 bases and the J gene lost 0 bases, with 16 bases spanning the gap. The CDR3 region is CASRLGNALSTDTQYF. Written as DNA, the CDR3 is TGCGCCAGCAGACTCGGGAATGCTCTTAGCACAGATACGCAGTATTTT.

The chain employs TRBV10-3 and TRBJ1-1; 8 positions match TRBD1. Germline lookup yields CDR1 ENHRY and CDR2 SYGVKD. The CDR3 runs to 13 residues. V gave up 6 bases and J gave up 3 bases; unmatched junction bases: 3. As DNA, the CDR3 is TGTGCCATCAGATCGACAGGGGACACTGAAGCTTTCTTT. Encoded protein: CAIRSTGDTEAFF.

The rearrangement links TRBV5-1 to TRBJ1-2, with 10 positions matching TRBD1. Germline values: CDR1 SGHRS, CDR2 YFSETQ. V was clipped by 3 bases and J by 6 bases; unmatched bases: 8. The CDR3 length is 15 residues. CDR3 nucleotide sequence: TGCGCCAGCAGCTGGGGCCGGGACAGGGGTCATGGCTACACCTTC. Its translation is CASSWGRDRGHGYTF.

The chain is built from TRBV6-5 and TRBJ1-5; 7 nucleotides agree with TRBD1. The CDR3 loop spans 15 amino acids. Losses at the gene ends were 4 bases for V and 3 bases for J; bases not matched to a gene: 6. CDR1 is MNHEY, CDR2 SVGAGI, per germline. The CDR3 is CASSSRDSLNQPQHF. The CDR3 region has the DNA TGTGCCAGCAGTTCCAGGGACAGCCTCAATCAGCCCCAGCATTTT.

Worth noting for this clone: Given a much more abundant clone one base away, this may be a read error. The chain employs TRBV18 and TRBJ1-2; D remains unclear. Germline V lookup: CDR1 KGHSH, CDR2 LQKENI. CDR3 length equals 16 residues. The CDR3 DNA sequence: TGTGCCAACTCACCGCGTTCAACAGACACTAACTATGGCTACACCTTC. This encodes CANSPRSTDTNYGYTF. Full variable domain (remainder filled in from reference TRBV18 and TRBJ1-2): NAGVMQNPRHLVRRRGQEARLRCSPMKGHSHVYWYRQLPEEGLKFMVYLQKENIIDESGMPKERFSAEFPKEGPSILRIQQVVRGDSAAYFCANSPRSTDTNYGYTFGSGTRLTVV.

The rearrangement links TRBV18 to TRBJ2-3, with 8 bases that match TRBD2. The CDR3 sequence is 13 residues long. Germline CDR1 reads KGHSH; CDR2 reads LQKENI. V was pared by 6 bases and J by 6 bases, with 5 bases of the junction left unmatched. Here the CDR3 DNA reads TGTGCCAGCTCGCTGCGGGAGGCGGATACGCAGTATTTT. Residues: CASSLREADTQYF. The entire variable domain, with the rest obtained from reference TRBV18 and TRBJ2-3, is as follows: NAGVMQNPRHLVRRRGQEARLRCSPMKGHSHVYWYRQLPEEGLKFMVYLQKENIIDESGMPKERFSAEFPKEGPSILRIQQVVRGDSAAYFCASSLREADTQYFGPGTRLTVL.

The genes are TRBV5-1 and TRBJ1-6, with 10 bases identical to TRBD1. Germline V gives CDR1 SGHRS, CDR2 YFSETQ. Losses at the gene ends were 2 bases for V and 5 bases for J; bases not matched to a gene: 4. There are 16 residues in the CDR3. The CDR3 region has the DNA TGCGCCAGCAGCTTCTTAGGGACAGGGGATAATTCACCCCTCCACTTT. It yields the protein CASSFLGTGDNSPLHF. The full variable domain, its missing parts supplied by reference TRBV5-1 and TRBJ1-6, is KAGVTQTPRYLIKTRGQQVTLSCSPISGHRSVSWYQQTPGQGLQFLFEYFSETQRNKGNFPGRFSGRQFSNSRSEMNVSTLELGDSALYLCASSFLGTGDNSPLHFGNGTRLTVT.

This clone was found many times. V gene TRBV5-1 combines with J gene TRBJ2-2; possibly TRBD1 for D (5 bases). The germline gives CDR1 SGHRS, CDR2 YFSETQ. The CDR3 is made up of 13 amino acids. V lost 5 bases to trimming and J lost 1 base, with 6 bases between them. DNA of the CDR3: TGCGCCAGCAGGACAGAGAACACCGGGGAGCTGTTTTTT. Protein: CASRTENTGELFF.

The CDR3 coding sequence is TGTGCCACCAGCAGGACCCGGGACAGAAATTCACCCCTCCACTTT. Translating it yields CATSRTRDRNSPLHF. The chain employs TRBV15 and TRBJ1-6; 7 positions match TRBD1. V lost 3 bases and J lost 7; bases outside the gene matches: 6. Germline V gene data show CDR1 as LNHNV and CDR2 as YYDKDF (reference sequence). The CDR3 extends over 15 amino acids.